This TCR beta chain was sequenced in a study of post-analysis software for immune sequencing data. Broader study findings: Five or six TRBV segments were significantly more frequent in patients than in controls. TRBV5-6, TRBV5-1 and TRBV20-1 were among these segments.

Each TCR beta cDNA library carried unique molecular identifiers. TCRdb analysed the PCR reads with MiXCR anew, one entry per CDR3 protein. The profile shows some 690,000 distinct CDR3 sequences, roughly three fifths of them singletons. Germline V gene lookup returns CDR1 LGHNA and CDR2 YSLEER. J gave up 7 bases and V 6 bases, and 10 bases lay outside the gene matches. The CDR3 contains 14 residues. The table lists this clonotype with a few counts. Its target is not known. This chain links TRBV4-3 with TRBJ2-5; 8 positions agree with TRBD1. Material for sequencing was blood. The receptor was derived from a girl aged 2 to 10 with multiple sclerosis. The CDR3 DNA is TGCGCCAGCAGTGACGGACAGGGTTCAGGGACCCAGTACTTC. It translates to CASSDGQGSGTQYF.